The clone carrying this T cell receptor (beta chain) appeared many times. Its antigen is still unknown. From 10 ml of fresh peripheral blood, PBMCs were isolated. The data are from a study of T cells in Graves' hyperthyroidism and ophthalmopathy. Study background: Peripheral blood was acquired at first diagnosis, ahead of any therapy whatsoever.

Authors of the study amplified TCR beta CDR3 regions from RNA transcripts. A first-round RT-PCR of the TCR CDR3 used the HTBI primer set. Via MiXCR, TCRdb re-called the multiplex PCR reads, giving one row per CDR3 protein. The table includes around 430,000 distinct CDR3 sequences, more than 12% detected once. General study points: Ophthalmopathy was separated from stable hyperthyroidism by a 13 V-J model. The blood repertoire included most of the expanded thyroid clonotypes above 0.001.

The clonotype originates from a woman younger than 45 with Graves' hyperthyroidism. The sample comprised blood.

CDR3 region: CASLRDTLYEQYF. The DNA of the CDR3 is TGTGCCAGCCTGCGGGACACGCTCTACGAGCAGTACTTC. The chain carries TRBV6-1 and TRBJ2-7; perhaps D is TRBD1 or TRBD2 (6 bases each). From germline, CDR1 is MNHNS and CDR2 SASEGT. The CDR3 contains 13 residues. V lost 8 bases, J lost 3 bases, and 14 bases lay in between.